This T cell receptor (beta chain) emerged from a study of blood T cell repertoires in COVID-19 (dated by TCRdb to the early 2020s). With respect to the entire study: Samples covering the acute and convalescent phases of COVID-19 were provided by collaborators in the United States, Italy and Spain. The material from the prospective study consisted of cDNA or gDNA derived from T cells, B-cell-depleted T cells, or PBMCs. The repertoires were released in a freely available public database intended as a resource for research on the immune response to SARS-CoV-2. Where available, HLA class I and class II types were obtained from metadata supplied by the sample provider rather than from assay-based typing. Subjects who had been exposed to COVID-19, were actively infected with it, or had recovered from it provided the deeply sampled blood TCRbeta repertoires that made up the dataset. Samples came from the ongoing ImmuneRACE study (first 160 participants) plus 1,254 subjects from 6 global collaborators. A de-identified subject ID, COVID-19 status, age in years and sex were almost always included in the sample metadata. Results and caveats for the whole study, not just this receptor: The amount of clinical and demographic metadata varied by source and participant and was provided uncurated.

This clone was seen more than once but under ten times. This clone's antigen is unknown. No base-level quality is on record; no much larger clone is a single base apart. The collaborating institutions used their own protocols to collect whole blood in K2EDTA tubes. For TCRbeta analysis, collaborator samples were shipped as frozen whole blood, as isolated PBMCs, or as DNA extracted from either sample type. The CDR3 covers 13 residues, taking in both the cysteine and the phenylalanine. Only the CDR3 DNA is retained, 39 bases long and in frame from the first base. CDR1 and CDR2, per the germline V gene, are SGHTA and FQGNSA. Ends trimmed: V by 10 bases, J by 4 bases; bases unmatched to a gene: 6. TCRbeta CDR3 regions were amplified from genomic DNA using the immunoSEQ Assay, a bias-controlled multiplex PCR. The source study handled its data this way. The number of nucleated cells in each sample was estimated from the amplification of reference gene primers within the assay. To quantify the absolute abundance of each unique TCRbeta CDR3 rearrangement, sequence reads were collapsed and filtered. For each sample, productive Simpson clonality was calculated as the square root of Simpson's diversity index across productive rearrangements. TCRdb retrieved this table from immuneACCESS and kept in-frame rearrangements only. Not all clones are present; in checked studies, unresolved V genes account for under half, and no reason is known for the remainder. The DNA was the basis for D and trimming; V, J and clone size are from that table. The sample includes 150,000 to 200,000 clones, with under 85% observed a single time. Of the sample, 17% is held by the ten largest clones.

The sequence derives from a man aged 60 to 69 with active or convalescent COVID-19. In this chain, TRBV7-2 is recombined with TRBJ2-2; TRBD1 aligns with 7 central bases. The specimen was peripheral blood. The DNA is as follows: TGTGCCACGAGGGGGCGCGGCACCGGGGAGCTGTTTTTT. This translates into CATRGRGTGELFF.